Below, 29 T cell receptor beta chains from the same sample are listed, as sequenced in a study of blood T cell repertoires in COVID-19. Using immunoSEQ multiplex PCR, the repertoire was profiled, and TCRdb retains in-frame clones only, with some absent. The sample yields around 210,000 clones, under 90% seen once. Sequencing was performed on peripheral blood. The receptor set was obtained from a woman aged 80 or over with COVID-19, enrolled during active disease.

In this sample, this clone turned up a few times. The chain employs TRBV6-6 and TRBJ1-5; TRBD1 is a possible D gene (5 bases). The CDR3 sequence is 15 residues long. The V gene lost 4 bases and the J gene lost 4 bases, with 14 bases spanning the gap. CDR1 is MNHNY and CDR2 is SVGAGI in the germline V gene (reference sequence). The CDR3 protein is CASSLERGGNQPQHF. The CDR3, as DNA: TGTGCCAGCAGTTTGGAGCGGGGGGGTAATCAGCCCCAGCATTTT.

The V call is TRBV5-1, the J call TRBJ2-5; D not certain. CDR1 is SGHRS and CDR2 is YFSETQ in the germline V gene. Trimming pared 4 bases from V and 3 bases from J, leaving 10 bases between. The CDR3 is made up of 13 amino acids. The CDR3 nucleotides read TGCGCCAGCAGCGCGACTGCAGAAGAGACCCAGTACTTC. Protein: CASSATAEETQYF.

This chain joins TRBV5-4 and TRBJ2-2; 7 bases align to TRBD1. This CDR3 is 15 amino acids long. The ends lost 4 bases at V and 7 bases at J; junction bases unmatched: 10. CDR1 and CDR2 from the germline V gene are SGHNT and YYREEE (reference sequence). CDR3 amino acids: CASSRRQGFGGELFF. In DNA, the CDR3 is TGTGCCAGCAGCCGCAGACAGGGATTCGGCGGGGAGCTGTTTTTT.

The count of this clone is one. This chain uses TRBV6-6 with TRBJ1-2; D call uncertain. The CDR3 totals 15 residues. V dropped 6 bases and J dropped 0 bases, with 14 bases sitting between them. Germline-derived CDR1 and CDR2 are MNHNY and SVGAGI (reference sequence). This CDR3 reads CASRPSQKPNYGYTF. CDR3 coding DNA: TGTGCCAGCAGACCTTCACAGAAACCTAACTATGGCTACACCTTC.

This chain connects TRBV6-5 to TRBJ1-2; TRBD1 might be the D (6 bases). Trimming shortened V by 3 bases and J by 8 bases, and 19 bases separated the two germline ends. The CDR3 consists of 15 residues. Germline CDR1 MNHEY, CDR2 SVGAGI. CDR3 protein: CASSYLARPRGGYTF. The CDR3 DNA reads TGTGCCAGCAGTTATCTCGCTCGCCCCAGGGGAGGCTACACCTTC.

This rearrangement joins TRBV19 to TRBJ2-3; D unclear. CDR1 LNHDA and CDR2 SQIVND come from the germline V gene (reference sequence). This CDR3 spans 10 amino acids. Trimming pared 8 bases from V and 5 bases from J, leaving 5 bases between. This CDR3 reads CASYKDTQYF. CDR3 coding DNA: TGTGCCAGTTATAAAGATACGCAGTATTTT.

With respect to this clone: The junction shows a germline mismatch at one end, possibly a read error. This chain links TRBV9 with TRBJ1-1; tentatively, D is TRBD1 (5 bases). The CDR3 runs 13 residues. Germline assignment: CDR1 SGDLS and CDR2 YYNGEE. CDR3 bases: TGTGCCAGCAGCGTAGATTTGGACACTGAAGCTCTCTTT. The encoded protein is CASSVDLDTEALF.

J is TRBJ1-3 and V is TRBV6-4; D remains ambiguous. V was trimmed by 6 bases and J by 7 bases, leaving 16 bases between them. Germline CDR1 and CDR2: MRHNA and SNTAGT. The CDR3 loop spans 14 amino acids. The DNA for the CDR3 is TGTGCCAGCAGGCCAATCGGGTGGTGGAACACCATATATTTT. It codes for CASRPIGWWNTIYF.

The chain couples TRBV5-8 to TRBJ1-2; D is possibly TRBD1 (5 bases). The length of the CDR3 is 13 residues. Per the germline V gene, CDR1 is SGHTS and CDR2 is YDEGEE. The V end lost 5 bases, the J end lost 5 bases, and 13 bases lay between the germline ends. The CDR3 loop is CASSSRVGYGYTF. CDR3 sequence (DNA): TGTGCCAGCAGTTCCAGGGTCGGGTATGGCTACACCTTC.

The V gene is TRBV9, the J gene TRBJ1-2; weak D call: TRBD1 (6 bases). With 3 bases removed from V and 7 bases from J, the gap between germline ends came to 19 bases. The CDR3 extends over 15 amino acids. Looked up from germline, CDR1 is SGDLS and CDR2 is YYNGEE. As DNA, the CDR3 is TGTGCCAGCAGCGGAGGGGGTCAGTGGTCGGGTGGCTACACCTTC. Its translation is CASSGGGQWSGGYTF.

The chain is built from TRBV5-4 and TRBJ1-3, with TRBD1 matching 8 bases. The CDR3 extends over 15 amino acids. CDR1 SGHNT and CDR2 YYREEE come from the germline V gene (reference sequence). Trimming cost V 2 bases and J 0 bases; bases outside gene matches: 1. CDR3 protein: CASSFDRGSGNTIYF. CDR3 bases: TGTGCCAGCAGCTTTGACAGGGGCTCTGGAAACACCATATATTTT.

The V gene is TRBV9, the J gene TRBJ1-1; D not resolved. Germline V gives CDR1 SGDLS, CDR2 YYNGEE. The CDR3 loop spans 15 amino acids. The V and J ends lost 4 bases and 9 bases respectively, with 22 bases between them. In nucleotides, the CDR3 is TGTGCCAGCAGCTCCACCCCCACCCCGAGCCCGCAAGCTTTCTTT. Encoded protein: CASSSTPTPSPQAFF. The full variable domain, its missing parts supplied by reference TRBV9 and TRBJ1-1, is DSGVTQTPKHLITATGQRVTLRCSPRSGDLSVYWYQQSLDQGLQFLIQYYNGEERAKGNILERFSAQQFPDLHSELNLSSLELGDSALYFCASSSTPTPSPQAFFGQGTRLTVV.

The J gene is TRBJ1-1, the V gene TRBV9, with 8 nucleotides matching TRBD1. Trimming took 0 bases from V and 5 from J; bases not matched to a gene: 6. Germline CDR1 and CDR2: SGDLS and YYNGEE. The CDR3 contains 15 residues. CDR3 sequence (DNA): TGTGCCAGCAGCGTAGCTCCGGACAGGGAGACTGAAGCTTTCTTT. Its translation: CASSVAPDRETEAFF. The full variable domain, its missing parts supplied by reference TRBV9 and TRBJ1-1, is DSGVTQTPKHLITATGQRVTLRCSPRSGDLSVYWYQQSLDQGLQFLIQYYNGEERAKGNILERFSAQQFPDLHSELNLSSLELGDSALYFCASSVAPDRETEAFFGQGTRLTVV.

V gene TRBV28 combines with J gene TRBJ1-2; TRBD1 matches 9 bases. J lost 5 bases, V lost 9 bases, and 13 bases had no gene match. CDR3 length: 15 amino acids. Germline CDR1 is MDHEN and CDR2 is SYDVKM. DNA for the CDR3: TGTGCCAGTCACCTTTCCGGGACAGGGTTATATGGCTACACCTTC. This encodes CASHLSGTGLYGYTF.

The V call is TRBV6-5, the J call TRBJ2-7; 7 positions match TRBD1. The germline V gene has CDR1 MNHEY and CDR2 SVGAGI. Trimming took 6 bases from V and 1 from J; bases not matched to a gene: 9. The CDR3 loop spans 15 amino acids. CDR3 residues: CASRGGQEVSYEQYF. CDR3 in DNA: TGTGCCAGCAGAGGAGGACAGGAGGTTTCCTACGAGCAGTACTTC.

The genes are TRBV18 and TRBJ1-2, with 7 positions matching TRBD1. In germline, CDR1 is KGHSH, CDR2 LQKENI. This CDR3 contains 16 residues. The trim removed 3 bases at V and 6 bases at J, leaving 13 bases unmatched. The CDR3 loop is CASSPEIRGGADGYTF. The DNA of the CDR3 is TGTGCCAGCTCACCCGAGATCCGAGGGGGCGCGGATGGCTACACCTTC.

The chain uses TRBV7-3 and TRBJ1-1; D is uncertain. V lost 6 bases and J 3 bases, leaving 11 bases between the germline ends. CDR3 length: 13 amino acids. The V gene's germline CDR1 is SGHTA and CDR2 FQGTGA. CDR3 protein: CASSSTVDTEAFF. The DNA for the CDR3 is TGTGCCAGCAGTTCCACAGTGGACACTGAAGCTTTCTTT.

Here the CDR3 DNA reads TGTGCCAGCAGCGCGGCTAACTATGGCTACACCTTC. The encoded protein is CASSAANYGYTF. The chain uses TRBV9 and TRBJ1-2; no definite D call. The V gene's germline CDR1 is SGDLS and CDR2 YYNGEE. This CDR3 is built from 12 residues. V lost 3 bases and J lost 0, with 3 bases in between.

CDR3 region: CASSRNAGGETQYF. DNA for the CDR3: TGTGCCAGTAGTAGAAACGCGGGGGGAGAGACCCAGTACTTC. The chain uses TRBV19 and TRBJ2-5; TRBD2 aligns across 8 bases. Germline V CDR1 and CDR2: LNHDA, SQIVND (reference sequence). V lost 4 bases and J lost 4; bases outside the gene matches: 5. CDR3 length: 14 residues.

The chain joins TRBV21-1 to TRBJ1-6. TRBV21-1 is designated a pseudogene. The CDR3 totals 14 residues. DNA for the CDR3: TGTGCCAGCAGCTCCCGCGCCATTTTGTCACCCCTCCACTTT. This sequence encodes CASSSRAILSPLHF.

V usage is TRBV19 and J usage is TRBJ1-1, with 7 bases fitting TRBD1. The CDR3 has 18 residues. Losses at the gene ends were 10 bases for V and 0 bases for J; bases not matched to a gene: 20. CDR1 is LNHDA and CDR2 is SQIVND in the germline V gene (reference sequence). This CDR3 reads CATTGTAYPREMNTEAFF. In DNA, the CDR3 is TGTGCCACCACCGGGACAGCCTATCCCCGAGAAATGAACACTGAAGCTTTCTTT.

The V and J genes are TRBV5-6 and TRBJ2-7, with a possible D match to TRBD2 (5 bases). Trimming cost V 4 bases and J 12 bases, with 29 bases left between them. This CDR3 contains 16 residues. Germline V gene lookup returns CDR1 SGHDT and CDR2 YYEEEE. The CDR3 region is CASSHLLEAAYGGRYF. The CDR3 DNA sequence: TGTGCCAGCAGCCACCTGCTAGAGGCAGCCTATGGAGGTCGGTACTTC.

The chain uses TRBV5-1 and TRBJ2-7; 7 nucleotides agree with TRBD2. The length of the CDR3 is 16 residues. The V and J ends lost 0 bases and 0 bases, in that order; junction bases with no gene match: 6. In germline, CDR1 is SGHRS, CDR2 YFSETQ. CDR3 DNA sequence: TGCGCCAGCAGCTTGGGACTAGCAGCGAGCTCCTACGAGCAGTACTTC. Encoded protein: CASSLGLAASSYEQYF. Complete variable domain (other parts from reference TRBV5-1 and TRBJ2-7): KAGVTQTPRYLIKTRGQQVTLSCSPISGHRSVSWYQQTPGQGLQFLFEYFSETQRNKGNFPGRFSGRQFSNSRSEMNVSTLELGDSALYLCASSLGLAASSYEQYFGPGTRLTVT.

This clone was observed a single time. This chain connects TRBV2 to TRBJ2-5, with 9 bases fitting TRBD2. Trimming took 2 bases from V and 3 from J; bases not matched to a gene: 7. Germline V gene sequence: CDR1 SNHLY, CDR2 FYNNEI. This CDR3 is built from 16 residues. The CDR3 loop reads CASSERAGGEKETQYF. The CDR3 region has the DNA TGTGCCAGCAGTGAACGGGCGGGAGGGGAAAAAGAGACCCAGTACTTC.

The chain links TRBV28 to TRBJ1-5, with no clear D. Trimming removed 6 bases at V and 7 bases at J, with 16 bases between. From germline, CDR1 is MDHEN and CDR2 SYDVKM. The CDR3 runs to 14 residues. This chain's CDR3 is CASRWVSPGQPQHF. The CDR3 nucleotides read TGTGCCAGCAGGTGGGTTTCCCCCGGGCAGCCCCAGCATTTT.

The rearrangement links TRBV11-1 to TRBJ1-5; D call uncertain. V was shortened by 2 bases and J by 4 bases, with 6 bases between the two germline ends. CDR1 is SGHAT, CDR2 FQDESV, per germline (reference sequence). The CDR3 consists of 13 residues. CDR3: CASSLTGNQPQHF. The DNA of the CDR3 is TGTGCCAGCAGCTTAACGGGGAATCAGCCCCAGCATTTT. Complete variable domain (other parts from reference TRBV11-1 and TRBJ1-5): EAEVAQSPRYKITEKSQAVAFWCDPISGHATLYWYRQILGQGPELLVQFQDESVVDDSQLPKDRFSAERLKGVDSTLKIQPAELGDSAMYLCASSLTGNQPQHFGDGTRLSIL.

This chain uses TRBV27 with TRBJ1-6; D may be TRBD1 (5 bases). Trimming stripped 6 bases from V and 6 bases from J, with 12 bases between. Germline V gives CDR1 MNHEY, CDR2 SMNVEV (reference sequence). This CDR3 region has 14 residues. CDR3 sequence: CASSRVGPNSPLHF. CDR3 DNA sequence: TGTGCCAGCAGCAGAGTGGGGCCTAATTCACCCCTCCACTTT.

The rearrangement joins TRBV5-1 to TRBJ2-4, with 7 positions matching TRBD1. The CDR3 contains 13 residues. Germline V lookup: CDR1 SGHRS, CDR2 YFSETQ. V lost 4 bases to trimming and J lost 9 bases; unmatched junction nucleotides: 7. The CDR3 nucleotides read TGCGCCAGCAGCCTTCAGGACAGGAGCATTCAGTACTTC. It yields the protein CASSLQDRSIQYF.

The chain links TRBV7-8 to TRBJ2-1; 9 nucleotides match TRBD2. CDR1 and CDR2 (germline): SGHVS, FQNEAQ. This CDR3 contains 15 residues. Trimming cost V 5 bases and J 6 bases; bases outside gene matches: 8. CDR3 residues: CASSLTGTSFNEQFF. Here the CDR3 DNA reads TGTGCCAGCAGCCTGACAGGGACTAGCTTCAATGAGCAGTTCTTC.